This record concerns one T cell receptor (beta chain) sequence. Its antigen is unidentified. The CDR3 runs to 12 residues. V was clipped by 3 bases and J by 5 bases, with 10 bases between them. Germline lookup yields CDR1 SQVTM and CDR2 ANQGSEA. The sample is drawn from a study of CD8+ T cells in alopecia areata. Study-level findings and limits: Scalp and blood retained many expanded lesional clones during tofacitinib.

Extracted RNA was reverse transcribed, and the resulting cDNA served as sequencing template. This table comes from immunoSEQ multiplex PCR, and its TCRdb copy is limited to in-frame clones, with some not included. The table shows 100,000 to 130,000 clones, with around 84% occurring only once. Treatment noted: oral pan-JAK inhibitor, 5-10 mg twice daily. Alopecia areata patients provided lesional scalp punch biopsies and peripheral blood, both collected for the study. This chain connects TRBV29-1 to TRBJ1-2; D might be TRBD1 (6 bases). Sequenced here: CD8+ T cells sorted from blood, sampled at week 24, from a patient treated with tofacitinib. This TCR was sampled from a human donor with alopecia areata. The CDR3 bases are TGCAGCGTTGATATAGGGGGGTATGGCTACACCTTC. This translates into CSVDIGGYGYTF.